This TCR beta chain was documented in a study of T cell responses to AZD1222 COVID-19 vaccine. This clone was seen once. The repertoire was sequenced with immunoSEQ multiplex PCR; TCRdb's copy has only in-frame clones and lacks some. The sample lists about 100,000 clones, about 88% occurring once. V was shortened by 1 base and J by 4 bases, with 10 bases between the two germline ends. Looked up from germline, CDR1 is MRHNA and CDR2 is SNTAGT. The CDR3 has 15 residues. Sequencing used peripheral blood, obtained on day 0 of AZD1222 vaccination. The receptor was derived from an adult in good health. The rearrangement links TRBV6-4 to TRBJ2-2, with D perhaps TRBD2 (5 bases). CDR3 protein: CASSDYGRGTGELFF. Written as DNA, the CDR3 is TGTGCCAGCAGTGACTACGGTCGGGGCACCGGGGAGCTGTTTTTT.